These T cell receptor beta chains were read from a single sample in a study of T-cell memory formation after mild COVID-19. Via MiXCR, TCRdb re-called the 5' RACE reads, giving one row per CDR3 protein. The repertoire consists of hundreds of thousands of distinct CDR3 sequences, with roughly 21% occurring once and the leading ten covering approximately 8%. The specimen was PBMCs or a T cell subset sorted from them (not recorded which). All receptors derive from an adult woman who had mild COVID-19 (a few samples of this study predate the infection). Cell type and time point are not known. CDR3s include the opening cysteine and the closing phenylalanine or tryptophan. Fields, in order: V gene, J gene, CDR3 protein.

TRBV4-1	TRBJ1-5	CASSQPRDRADQPQHF
TRBV5-5	TRBJ2-7	CASSFLDVGSYEQYF
TRBV5-6	TRBJ2-1	CAPYGQGNSYNEQFF
TRBV5-6	TRBJ2-3	CASSLGRAEDTQYF
TRBV13	TRBJ2-3	CASSVGITGARRTDTQYF
TRBV19	TRBJ2-7	CASSLTGALGEQYF
TRBV9	TRBJ2-2	CASSGTTTGELFF
TRBV7-8	TRBJ2-3	CASSLEAGQQLTDTQYF
TRBV29-1	TRBJ1-3	CSVRPGAGNTIYF
TRBV20-1	TRBJ2-7	CSARHSSWTDKSYEQYF
TRBV2	TRBJ2-7	CASTKTPDGYEQYF
TRBV6-5	TRBJ2-2	CASSFDRGHTGELFF
TRBV30	TRBJ2-3	CAWSDGVGTDTQYF
TRBV5-5	TRBJ2-7	CASSPYGGGPQSFEQYF
TRBV5-4	TRBJ2-7	CASSLVGIHEQYF
TRBV7-3	TRBJ2-3	CASSPGLLPLSLDTQYF
TRBV11-2	TRBJ2-7	CASSLDHWASGPYEQYF
TRBV29-1	TRBJ2-1	CSVNLGTARSEQFF
TRBV6-5	TRBJ2-3	CASSYGTSGGYTDTQYF
TRBV7-2	TRBJ2-2	CASSLVRLAGAPTGELFF
TRBV6-2/TRBV6-3	TRBJ1-5	CASRPGGYQPQHF
TRBV18	TRBJ1-5	CASSGESNQPQHF
TRBV29-1	TRBJ2-7	CSVGPLYGGGNEQYF
TRBV2	TRBJ2-5	CASSEEKGSGGETQYF
TRBV5-1	TRBJ2-1	CASSLPWVGYNEQFF
TRBV18	TRBJ2-3	CASSPPSLDTQYF
TRBV5-6	TRBJ2-1	CASSASGFSYNEQFF
TRBV11-2	TRBJ1-4	CASSLVRWTNEKLFF
TRBV6-5	TRBJ1-3	CASSKDRGVAFSGNTIYF
TRBV6-5	TRBJ1-1	CASAAGRREAFF
TRBV12-3/TRBV12-4	TRBJ1-2	CASSYLGGGQLYGYTF
TRBV5-1	TRBJ2-7	CASSLGTSGAGYEQYF
TRBV30	TRBJ1-1	CAWATGVLKNTEAFF
TRBV20-1	TRBJ2-1	CSARGTPYNEQFF
TRBV29-1	TRBJ2-7	CSVTAQRGLTYEQYF
TRBV7-2	TRBJ2-7	CASSVGTDLSEQYF
TRBV7-9	TRBJ2-3	CASSFSGGTDTQYF
TRBV12-3/TRBV12-4	TRBJ2-1	CATLSRDGVYREQFF
TRBV4-1	TRBJ2-4	CASSQEGTRGNIQYF
TRBV2	TRBJ1-1	CASREEGNTEAFF
TRBV20-1	TRBJ1-1	CSASRQAAFFGQGTFTYPF
TRBV5-4	TRBJ2-6	CASRPRSGANVLTF
TRBV7-2	TRBJ2-7	CASSRERDHEQYF
TRBV24-1	TRBJ1-2	CATSDPGTGTGGYTF
TRBV7-2	TRBJ2-1	CASSWEGVWNEQFF
TRBV4-3	TRBJ2-7	CASSRKGPSYEQYF
TRBV20-1	TRBJ2-1	CSARQATYNEQFF
TRBV7-9	TRBJ1-6	CASSLGPGSPLHF
TRBV19	TRBJ2-3	CASSIGEPRTDTQYF
TRBV5-1	TRBJ2-7	CASSLVVGQNYEQYF
TRBV7-3	TRBJ2-2	CASSLSRANGELFF
TRBV7-9	TRBJ2-1	CASSLGFGLHNEQFF
TRBV4-1	TRBJ2-7	CASSRQGQGTYEQYF
TRBV7-9	TRBJ1-2	CASSLTTTIYDGYTF
TRBV12-3/TRBV12-4	TRBJ2-4	CASSLEVAVLAKNIQYF
TRBV7-2	TRBJ2-3	CASQTIGVSTDTQYF
TRBV24-1	TRBJ1-3	CATSDPDRANTIYF
TRBV12-3/TRBV12-4	TRBJ2-3	CASSLLERHTDTQYF